The 13 T cell receptor beta chains listed next were all sequenced from one sample in a study of blood T cell repertoires in COVID-19. The method was immunoSEQ multiplex PCR; TCRdb's version includes in-frame clones alone and lacks a portion of them. This table holds almost 400,000 clones, about 87% found once. The sequencing input was peripheral blood. The receptors derive from a woman aged 55-75 years with COVID-19, enrolled during active disease.

V is TRBV18 and J is TRBJ2-5; D gene unclear. V gave up 5 bases and J gave up 7 bases, with 8 bases separating them. CDR3 length: 11 amino acids. CDR1 is KGHSH, CDR2 LQKENI, per germline. Here the CDR3 DNA reads TGTGCCAGCTCAGGCTCGGGGACCCAGTACTTC. Translation: CASSGSGTQYF.

The chain uses TRBV2 and TRBJ1-1; 8 bases fit TRBD1. The V gene's germline CDR1 is SNHLY and CDR2 FYNNEI. The CDR3 runs to 14 residues. J gave up 4 bases and V 2 bases, and 3 bases lay outside the gene matches. The CDR3 spells CASSENRGITEAFF. The CDR3 region has the DNA TGTGCCAGCAGTGAAAACAGGGGGATCACTGAAGCTTTCTTT.

This rearrangement joins TRBV6-1 to TRBJ2-1; no definite D call. V was trimmed by 0 bases and J by 0 bases, leaving 12 bases between them. The CDR3 is made up of 17 amino acids. The germline CDR1 and CDR2 sequences are MNHNS and SASEGT. In DNA, the CDR3 is TGTGCCAGCAGTGAAGCTCGCTTCCTTAGCTCCTACAATGAGCAGTTCTTC. Translated: CASSEARFLSSYNEQFF.

CDR3 residues: CASSPRRGRDYGYTF. CDR3 DNA sequence: TGTGCCAGCTCACCACGGAGGGGGCGGGACTATGGCTACACCTTC. The genes are TRBV18 and TRBJ1-2; 7 bases match TRBD1. V shed 1 base, J shed 3 bases, and the junction held 5 bases outside the gene matches. In germline, CDR1 is KGHSH, CDR2 LQKENI. The CDR3 length is 15 residues.

J is TRBJ2-7 and V is TRBV19; tentatively, D is TRBD1 (6 bases). Trimming shortened V by 4 bases and J by 1 base, and 11 bases separated the two germline ends. Germline V lookup: CDR1 LNHDA, CDR2 SQIVND (reference sequence). The length of the CDR3 is 14 residues. In DNA, the CDR3 is TGTGCCAGTAGTAAGGGGGATAGATCCTACGAGCAGTACTTC. This encodes CASSKGDRSYEQYF.

The J gene is TRBJ1-2, the V gene TRBV29-1; TRBD1 is a possible D gene (6 bases). CDR3 length: 11 amino acids. Trimming removed 7 bases at V and 7 bases at J, with 13 bases between. Looked up from germline, CDR1 is SQVTM and CDR2 is ANQGSEA. DNA for the CDR3: TGCAGCGGACTACAGGGACGTGGCTACACCTTC. The encoded protein is CSGLQGRGYTF.

A few counts support this clone. The chain couples TRBV6-5 to TRBJ1-1, with D possibly being TRBD1 (5 bases). Germline lookup yields CDR1 MNHEY and CDR2 SVGAGI. The length of the CDR3 is 14 residues. The V gene lost 3 bases and the J gene lost 6 bases, with 14 bases spanning the gap. CDR3: CASSYRGYLAEAFF. The CDR3 DNA follows: TGTGCCAGCAGTTATAGGGGATATTTGGCTGAAGCTTTCTTT.

The genes are TRBV5-1 and TRBJ1-2; D is possibly TRBD1 (5 bases). The CDR3 totals 14 residues. Germline V CDR1 and CDR2: SGHRS, YFSETQ. V lost 4 bases and J 8 bases, leaving 18 bases between the germline ends. CDR3 region: CASSEGLKARGYTF. The CDR3 coding sequence is TGCGCCAGCAGCGAGGGACTTAAGGCCAGAGGCTACACCTTC.

The V and J genes are TRBV9 and TRBJ2-1, with 12 bases lining up with TRBD2. CDR1 is SGDLS, CDR2 YYNGEE, per germline. V shed 3 bases, J shed 3 bases, and the junction held 7 bases outside the gene matches. This CDR3 is built from 17 residues. The CDR3 nucleotides read TGTGCCAGCAGCGACAGACTAGCGGGGGCGTACTACAATGAGCAGTTCTTC. Its translation: CASSDRLAGAYYNEQFF.

V and J are TRBV6-6 and TRBJ2-3; TRBD2 aligns across 8 bases. The length of the CDR3 is 16 residues. Germline CDR1 is MNHNY and CDR2 is SVGAGI (reference sequence). V gave up 9 bases and J gave up 0 bases; unmatched junction bases: 11. CDR3 coding DNA: TGTGCCAGTTCCAGCAGGCGGGGGGTAAGCACAGATACGCAGTATTTT. Protein sequence: CASSSRRGVSTDTQYF.

This clone turned up a few times. The chain recombines TRBV30 with TRBJ1-5, with 8 bases identical to TRBD1. Germline values: CDR1 GTSNPN, CDR2 SVGIG (reference sequence). CDR3 length: 14 amino acids. V lost 2 bases and J lost 6; bases outside the gene matches: 6. CDR3 residues: CAWSPGGLSQPQHF. CDR3 DNA sequence: TGTGCCTGGAGTCCAGGGGGCTTAAGTCAGCCCCAGCATTTT. Full variable domain (remainder filled in from reference TRBV30 and TRBJ1-5): SQTIHQWPATLVQPVGSPLSLECTVEGTSNPNLYWYRQAAGRGLQLLFYSVGIGQISSEVPQNLSASRPQDRQFILSSKKLLLSDSGFYLCAWSPGGLSQPQHFGDGTRLSIL.

J is TRBJ2-3 and V is TRBV5-8, with 11 positions matching TRBD2. Looked up from germline, CDR1 is SGHTS and CDR2 is YDEGEE. CDR3 length: 15 residues. The V gene end was trimmed by 7 bases and the J gene end by 6 bases; junction bases not matched to a gene: 10. CDR3 loop: CASLSSGGLADTQYF. The CDR3 nucleotides are TGTGCCAGCCTTTCTAGCGGGGGGCTGGCGGATACGCAGTATTTT.

The chain joins TRBV30 to TRBJ1-6; no clear D gene. CDR1 GTSNPN and CDR2 SVGIG come from the germline V gene (reference sequence). The CDR3 totals 13 residues. Trimming removed 3 bases at V and 0 bases at J, with 3 bases between. CDR3 residues: CAWSSSYNSPLHF. The CDR3 DNA follows: TGTGCCTGGAGCAGCTCCTATAATTCACCCCTCCACTTT.